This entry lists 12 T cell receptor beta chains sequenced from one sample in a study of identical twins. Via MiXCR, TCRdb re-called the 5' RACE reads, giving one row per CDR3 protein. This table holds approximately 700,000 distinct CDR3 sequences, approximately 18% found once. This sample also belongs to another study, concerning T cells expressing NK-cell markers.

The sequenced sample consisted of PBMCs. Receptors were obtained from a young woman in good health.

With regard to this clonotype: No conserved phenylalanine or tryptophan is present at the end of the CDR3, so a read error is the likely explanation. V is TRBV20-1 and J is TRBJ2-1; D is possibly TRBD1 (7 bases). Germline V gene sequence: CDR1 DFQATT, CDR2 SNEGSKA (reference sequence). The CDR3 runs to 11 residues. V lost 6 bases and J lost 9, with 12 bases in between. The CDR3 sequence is CSARQGLEQFI. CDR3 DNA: TGCAGTGCAAGACAGGGACTTGAGCAGTTCATC.

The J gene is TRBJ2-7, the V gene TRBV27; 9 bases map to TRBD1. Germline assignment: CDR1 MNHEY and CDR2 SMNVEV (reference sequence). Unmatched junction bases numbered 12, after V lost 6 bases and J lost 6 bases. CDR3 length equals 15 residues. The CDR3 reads CASRKTGQGSVEQYF. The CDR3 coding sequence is TGTGCCAGCAGAAAAACGGGACAGGGATCCGTCGAGCAGTACTTC.

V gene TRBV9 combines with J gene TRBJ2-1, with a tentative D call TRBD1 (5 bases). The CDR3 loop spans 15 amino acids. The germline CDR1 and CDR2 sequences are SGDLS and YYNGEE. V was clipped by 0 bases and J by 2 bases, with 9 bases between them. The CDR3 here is CASSVEGVTYNEQFF. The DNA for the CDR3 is TGTGCCAGCAGCGTAGAAGGGGTTACCTACAATGAGCAGTTCTTC.

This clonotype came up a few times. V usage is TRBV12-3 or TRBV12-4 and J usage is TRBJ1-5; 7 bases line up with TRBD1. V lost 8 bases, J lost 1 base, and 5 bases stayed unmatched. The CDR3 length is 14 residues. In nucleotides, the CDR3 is TGTGCCAGCGCTCAGGGGGGGAGCAATCAGCCCCAGCATTTT. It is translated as CASAQGGSNQPQHF.

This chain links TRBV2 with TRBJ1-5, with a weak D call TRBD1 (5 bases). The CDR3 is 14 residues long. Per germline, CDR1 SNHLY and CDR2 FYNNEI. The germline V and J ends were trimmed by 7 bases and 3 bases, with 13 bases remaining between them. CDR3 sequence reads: CASNVGGPNQPQHF. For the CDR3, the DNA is TGTGCCAGCAACGTGGGGGGACCCAATCAGCCCCAGCATTTT. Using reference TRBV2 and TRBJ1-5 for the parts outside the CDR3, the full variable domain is EPEVTQTPSHQVTQMGQEVILRCVPISNHLYFYWYRQILGQKVEFLVSFYNNEISEKSEIFDDQFSVERPDGSNFTLKIRSTKLEDSAMYFCASNVGGPNQPQHFGDGTRLSIL.

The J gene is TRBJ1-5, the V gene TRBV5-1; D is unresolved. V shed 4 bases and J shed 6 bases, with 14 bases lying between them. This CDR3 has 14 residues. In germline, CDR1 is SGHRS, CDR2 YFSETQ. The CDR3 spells CASSLELSGQPQHF. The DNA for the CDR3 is TGCGCCAGCAGCCTGGAGTTGTCGGGTCAGCCCCAGCATTTT.

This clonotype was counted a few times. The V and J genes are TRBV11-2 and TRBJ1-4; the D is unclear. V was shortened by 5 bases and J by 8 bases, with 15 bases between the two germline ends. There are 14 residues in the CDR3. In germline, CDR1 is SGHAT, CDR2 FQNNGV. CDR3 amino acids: CASSPGNGREKLFF. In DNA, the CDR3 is TGTGCCAGCAGCCCAGGAAATGGTAGAGAAAAACTGTTTTTT.

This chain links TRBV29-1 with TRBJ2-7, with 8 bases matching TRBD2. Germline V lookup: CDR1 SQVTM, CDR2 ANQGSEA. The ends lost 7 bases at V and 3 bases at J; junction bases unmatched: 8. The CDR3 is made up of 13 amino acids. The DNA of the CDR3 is TGCAGCGCCATCGGGGGGGCTTACTACGAGCAGTACTTC. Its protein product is CSAIGGAYYEQYF.

The CDR3 bases are TGTGCCACAATAGCGGGGTTCACAGATACGCAGTATTTT. Its protein product is CATIAGFTDTQYF. The V call is TRBV19, the J call TRBJ2-3, with 8 bases lining up with TRBD2. Germline loops: CDR1 LNHDA, CDR2 SQIVND (reference sequence). There are 13 residues in the CDR3. Losses at the gene ends were 10 bases for V and 2 bases for J; bases not matched to a gene: 5.

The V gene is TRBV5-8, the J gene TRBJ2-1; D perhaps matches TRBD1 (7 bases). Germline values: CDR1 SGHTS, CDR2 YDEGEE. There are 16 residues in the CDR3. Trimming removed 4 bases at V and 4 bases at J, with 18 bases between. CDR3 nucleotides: TGTGCCAGCAGCCAGAACCAGGGGGGAACTTACAATGAGCAGTTCTTC. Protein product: CASSQNQGGTYNEQFF.

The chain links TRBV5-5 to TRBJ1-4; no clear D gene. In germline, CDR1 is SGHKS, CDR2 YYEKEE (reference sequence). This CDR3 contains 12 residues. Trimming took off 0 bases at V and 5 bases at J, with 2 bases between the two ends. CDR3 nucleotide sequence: TGTGCCAGCAGCTTGGTAAATGAAAAACTGTTTTTT. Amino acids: CASSLVNEKLFF.

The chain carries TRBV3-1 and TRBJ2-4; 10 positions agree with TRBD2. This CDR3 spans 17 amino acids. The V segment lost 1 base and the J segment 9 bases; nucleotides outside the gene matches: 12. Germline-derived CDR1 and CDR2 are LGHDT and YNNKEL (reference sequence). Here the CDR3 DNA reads TGTGCCAGCAGCCAAGTTAGCGGGAGGACATGGAGTTCCATTCAGTACTTC. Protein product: CASSQVSGRTWSSIQYF.